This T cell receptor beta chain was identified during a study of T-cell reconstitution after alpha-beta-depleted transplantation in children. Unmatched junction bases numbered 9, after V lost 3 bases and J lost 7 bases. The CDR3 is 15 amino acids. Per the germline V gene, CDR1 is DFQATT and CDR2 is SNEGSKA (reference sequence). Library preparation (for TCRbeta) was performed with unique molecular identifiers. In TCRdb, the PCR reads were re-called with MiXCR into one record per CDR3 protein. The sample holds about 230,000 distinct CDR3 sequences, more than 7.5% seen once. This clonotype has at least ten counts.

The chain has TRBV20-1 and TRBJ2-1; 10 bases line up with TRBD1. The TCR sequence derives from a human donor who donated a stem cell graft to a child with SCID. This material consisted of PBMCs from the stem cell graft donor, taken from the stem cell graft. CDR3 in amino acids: CSASTGTGVRNEQFF. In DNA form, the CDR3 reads TGCAGTGCTAGTACCGGGACAGGGGTCAGGAATGAGCAGTTCTTC.